This TCR beta chain was found in a study of human versus mouse CDR3 diversity and MHC coevolution. Looked up from germline, CDR1 is SEHNR and CDR2 is FQNEAQ (reference sequence). With 5 bases clipped from V and 9 bases from J, the junction kept 13 bases outside the gene matches. CDR3 length equals 16 residues. Repertoires were generated with immunoSEQ multiplex PCR, while TCRdb's copy carries only in-frame clones and drops some. The sample includes 55,000 to 65,000 clones, approximately 94% of them seen just once. The chain links TRBV7-9 to TRBJ2-1; 10 nucleotides match TRBD2. This receptor was obtained from a person in their sixties or seventies in good health. Sample: naive CD4+ T cells from blood. Subset here: CD45RO-negative CD62L-positive naive CD4 T cells. CDR3 DNA sequence: TGTGCCAGCAGCCAGGTGGAAACTAGCGGGGCGTTTGAGCAGTTCTTC. The encoded protein is CASSQVETSGAFEQFF. Full variable domain (remainder filled in from reference TRBV7-9 and TRBJ2-1): DTGVSQNPRHKITKRGQNVTFRCDPISEHNRLYWYRQTLGQGPEFLTYFQNEAQLEKSRLLSDRFSAERPKGSFSTLEIQRTEQGDSAMYLCASSQVETSGAFEQFFGPGTRLTVL.